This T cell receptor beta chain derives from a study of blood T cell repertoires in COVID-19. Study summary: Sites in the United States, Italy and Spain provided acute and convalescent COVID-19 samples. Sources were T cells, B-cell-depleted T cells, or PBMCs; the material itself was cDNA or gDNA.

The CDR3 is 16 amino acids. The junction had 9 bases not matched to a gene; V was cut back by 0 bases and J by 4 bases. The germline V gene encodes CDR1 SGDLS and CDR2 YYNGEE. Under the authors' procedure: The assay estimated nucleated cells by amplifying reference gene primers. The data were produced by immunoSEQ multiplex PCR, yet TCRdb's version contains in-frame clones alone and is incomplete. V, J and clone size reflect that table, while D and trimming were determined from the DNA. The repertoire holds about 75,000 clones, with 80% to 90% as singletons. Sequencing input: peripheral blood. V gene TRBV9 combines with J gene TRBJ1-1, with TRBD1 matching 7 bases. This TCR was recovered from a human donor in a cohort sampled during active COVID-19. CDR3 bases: TGTGCCAGCAGCGTAGAGGCAGGGGCAGGGGGCACTGAAGCTTTCTTT. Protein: CASSVEAGAGGTEAFF.